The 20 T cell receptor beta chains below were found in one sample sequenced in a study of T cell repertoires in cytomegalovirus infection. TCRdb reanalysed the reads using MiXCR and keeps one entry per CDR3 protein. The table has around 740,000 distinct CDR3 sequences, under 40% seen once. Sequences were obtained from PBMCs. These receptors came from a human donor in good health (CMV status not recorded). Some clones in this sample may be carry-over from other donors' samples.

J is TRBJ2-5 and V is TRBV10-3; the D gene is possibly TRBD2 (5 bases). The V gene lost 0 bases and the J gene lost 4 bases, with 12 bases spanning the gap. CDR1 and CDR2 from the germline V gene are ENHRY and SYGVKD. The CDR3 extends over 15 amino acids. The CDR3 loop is CAISESRGIGETQYF. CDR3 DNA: TGTGCCATCAGTGAGTCCCGAGGGATTGGAGAGACCCAGTACTTC.

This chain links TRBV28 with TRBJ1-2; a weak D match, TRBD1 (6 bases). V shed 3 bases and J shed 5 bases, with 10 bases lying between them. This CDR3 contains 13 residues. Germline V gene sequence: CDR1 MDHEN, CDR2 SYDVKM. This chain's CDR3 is CASSFTGRYGYTF. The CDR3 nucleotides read TGTGCCAGCAGTTTTACAGGGAGGTATGGCTACACCTTC.

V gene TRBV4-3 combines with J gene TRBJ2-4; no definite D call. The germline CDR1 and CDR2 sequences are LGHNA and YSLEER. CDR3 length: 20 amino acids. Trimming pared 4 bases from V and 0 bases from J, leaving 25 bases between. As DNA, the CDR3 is TGCGCCAGCAGCCGAACGAATTTGAGCGTACCACTATTAGCCAAAAACATTCAGTACTTC. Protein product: CASSRTNLSVPLLAKNIQYF.

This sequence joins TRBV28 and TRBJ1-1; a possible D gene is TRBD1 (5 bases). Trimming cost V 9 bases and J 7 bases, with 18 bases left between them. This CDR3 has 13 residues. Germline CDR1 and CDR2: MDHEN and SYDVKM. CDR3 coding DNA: TGTGCCAGAAGCTTGGGGGGTAAAGTTGAAGCTTTCTTT. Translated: CARSLGGKVEAFF.

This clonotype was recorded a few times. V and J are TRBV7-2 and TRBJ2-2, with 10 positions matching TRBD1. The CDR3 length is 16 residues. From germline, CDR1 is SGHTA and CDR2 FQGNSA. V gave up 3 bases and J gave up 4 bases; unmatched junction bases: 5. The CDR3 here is CASSLPTGGGTGELFF. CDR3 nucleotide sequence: TGTGCCAGCAGCTTGCCGACAGGGGGCGGCACCGGGGAGCTGTTTTTT.

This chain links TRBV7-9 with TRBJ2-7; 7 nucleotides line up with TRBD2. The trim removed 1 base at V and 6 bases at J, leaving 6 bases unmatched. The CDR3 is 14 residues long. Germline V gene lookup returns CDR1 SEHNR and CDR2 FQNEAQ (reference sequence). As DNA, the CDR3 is TGTGCCAGCAGCTTAGAGGCAGGGAGGGCCGAGCAGTACTTC. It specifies CASSLEAGRAEQYF.

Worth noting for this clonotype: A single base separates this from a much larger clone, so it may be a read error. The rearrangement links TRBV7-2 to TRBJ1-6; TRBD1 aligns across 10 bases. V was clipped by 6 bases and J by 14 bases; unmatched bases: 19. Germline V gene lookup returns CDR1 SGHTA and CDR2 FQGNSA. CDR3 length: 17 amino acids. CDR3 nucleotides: TGTGCCAGCAGTAAGTCGGGACAGGGGACAACTAGGGGCACCCTCCACTTT. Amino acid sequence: CASSKSGQGTTRGTLHF.

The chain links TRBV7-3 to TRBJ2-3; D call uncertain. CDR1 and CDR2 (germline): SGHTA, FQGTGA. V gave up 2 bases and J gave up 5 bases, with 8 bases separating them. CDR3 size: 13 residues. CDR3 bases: TGTGCCAGCAGCTTAGGGTCCGGAGATACGCAGTATTTT. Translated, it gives CASSLGSGDTQYF.

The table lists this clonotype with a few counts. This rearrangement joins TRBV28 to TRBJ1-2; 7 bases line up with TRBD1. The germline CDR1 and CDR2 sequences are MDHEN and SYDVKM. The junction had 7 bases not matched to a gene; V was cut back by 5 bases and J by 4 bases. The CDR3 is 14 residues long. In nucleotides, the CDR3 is TGTGCCAGCAGTAACGCAGGGGGTAGCTATGGCTACACCTTC. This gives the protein CASSNAGGSYGYTF.

The CDR3: CASTFGTGTDTQYF. The DNA of the CDR3 is TGTGCCAGCACCTTTGGGACAGGCACAGATACGCAGTATTTT. The chain combines TRBV5-6 with TRBJ2-3, with 7 nucleotides matching TRBD1. Germline V CDR1 and CDR2: SGHDT, YYEEEE. V lost 6 bases to trimming and J lost 1 base; unmatched junction nucleotides: 5. CDR3 length equals 14 residues.

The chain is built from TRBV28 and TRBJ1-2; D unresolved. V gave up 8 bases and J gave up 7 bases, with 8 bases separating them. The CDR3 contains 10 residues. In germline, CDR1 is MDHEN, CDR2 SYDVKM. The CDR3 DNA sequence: TGTGCCAGCGGGAGGATTGGCTACACCTTC. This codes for CASGRIGYTF.

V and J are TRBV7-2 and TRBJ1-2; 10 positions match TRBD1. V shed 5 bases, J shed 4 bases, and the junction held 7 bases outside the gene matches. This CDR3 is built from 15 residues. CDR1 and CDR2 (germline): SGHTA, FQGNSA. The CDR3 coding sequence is TGTGCCAGCAGCGGAGAGACAGGGGGCCGCTATGGCTACACCTTC. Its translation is CASSGETGGRYGYTF. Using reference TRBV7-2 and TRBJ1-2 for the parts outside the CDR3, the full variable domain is GAGVSQSPSNKVTEKGKDVELRCDPISGHTALYWYRQSLGQGLEFLIYFQGNSAPDKSGLPSDRFSAERTGGSVSTLTIQRTQQEDSAVYLCASSGETGGRYGYTFGSGTRLTVV.

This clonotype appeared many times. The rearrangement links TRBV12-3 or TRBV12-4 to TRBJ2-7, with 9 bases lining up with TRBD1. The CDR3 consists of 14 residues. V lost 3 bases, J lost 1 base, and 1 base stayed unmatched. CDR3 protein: CASSFGTGSYEQYF. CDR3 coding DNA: TGTGCCAGCAGTTTCGGGACAGGGTCCTACGAGCAGTACTTC.

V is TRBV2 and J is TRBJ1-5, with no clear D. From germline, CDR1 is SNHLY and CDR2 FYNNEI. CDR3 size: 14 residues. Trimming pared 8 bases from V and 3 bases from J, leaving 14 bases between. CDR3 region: CASGREGDNQPQHF. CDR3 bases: TGTGCCAGCGGTAGGGAAGGAGACAATCAGCCCCAGCATTTT.

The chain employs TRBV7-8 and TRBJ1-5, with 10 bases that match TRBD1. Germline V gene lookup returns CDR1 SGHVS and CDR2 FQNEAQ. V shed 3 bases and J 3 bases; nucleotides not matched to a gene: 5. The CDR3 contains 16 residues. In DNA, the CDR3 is TGTGCCAGCAGCTTGGAGGGACAGGGGTTCAATCAGCCCCAGCATTTT. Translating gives CASSLEGQGFNQPQHF.

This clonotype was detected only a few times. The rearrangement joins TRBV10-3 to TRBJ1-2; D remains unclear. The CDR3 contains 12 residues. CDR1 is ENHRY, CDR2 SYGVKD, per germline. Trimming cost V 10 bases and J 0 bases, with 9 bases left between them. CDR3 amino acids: CATPSANYGYTF. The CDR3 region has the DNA TGTGCCACCCCCAGCGCTAACTATGGCTACACCTTC.

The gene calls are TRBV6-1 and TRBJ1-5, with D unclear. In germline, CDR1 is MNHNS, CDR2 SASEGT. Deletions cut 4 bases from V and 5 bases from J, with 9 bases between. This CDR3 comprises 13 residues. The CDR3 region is CASSGAWDQPQHF. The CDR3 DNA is TGTGCCAGCAGTGGAGCGTGGGATCAGCCCCAGCATTTT.

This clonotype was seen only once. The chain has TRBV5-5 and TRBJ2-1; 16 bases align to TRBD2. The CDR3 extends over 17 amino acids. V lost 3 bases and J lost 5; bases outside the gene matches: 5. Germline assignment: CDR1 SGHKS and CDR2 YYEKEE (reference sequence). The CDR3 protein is CASSSGTSGGAHNEQFF. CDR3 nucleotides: TGTGCCAGCAGCTCCGGGACTAGCGGGGGGGCTCACAATGAGCAGTTCTTC.

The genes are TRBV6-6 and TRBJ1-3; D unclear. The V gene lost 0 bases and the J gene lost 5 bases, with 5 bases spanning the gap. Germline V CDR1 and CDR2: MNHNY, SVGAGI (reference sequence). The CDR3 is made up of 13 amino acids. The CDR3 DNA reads TGTGCCAGCAGTTACTCGGGCAGAAACACCATATATTTT. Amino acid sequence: CASSYSGRNTIYF.

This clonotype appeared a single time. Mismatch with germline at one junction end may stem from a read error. The CDR3: CASSLEQGAEDFF. The CDR3 DNA follows: TGTGCTAGCAGCTTAGAACAGGGGGCTGAAGATTTCTTT. This chain joins TRBV7-4 and TRBJ1-1, with TRBD1 identical over 9 bases. This CDR3 is built from 13 residues. Germline lookup yields CDR1 SGHVT and CDR2 SQSDAQ. The entire variable domain, with the rest obtained from reference TRBV7-4 and TRBJ1-1, is as follows: GAGVSQSPRYKVAKRGRDVALRCDSISGHVTLYWYRQTLGQGSEVLTYSQSDAQRDKSGRPSGRFSAERPERSVSTLKIQRTEQGDSAVYLCASSLEQGAEDFFGQGTRLTVV.